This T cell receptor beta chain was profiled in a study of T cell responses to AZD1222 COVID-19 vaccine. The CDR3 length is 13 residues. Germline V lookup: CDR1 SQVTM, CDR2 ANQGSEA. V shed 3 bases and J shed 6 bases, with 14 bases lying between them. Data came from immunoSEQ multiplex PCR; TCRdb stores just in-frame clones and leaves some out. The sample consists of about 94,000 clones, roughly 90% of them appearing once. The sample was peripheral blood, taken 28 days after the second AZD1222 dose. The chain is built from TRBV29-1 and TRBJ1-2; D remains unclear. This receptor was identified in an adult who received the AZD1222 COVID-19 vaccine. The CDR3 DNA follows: TGCAGCGTTGATCTCTGGCAGACTCATGGCTACACCTTC. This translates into CSVDLWQTHGYTF.